These 7 T cell receptor beta chains came from one sample sequenced in a study of early T cells in non-severe SARS-CoV-2 infection. Using its own MiXCR run on the 5' RACE reads, TCRdb lists one record per CDR3 protein. The top ten hold around a tenth of the sample, which has under 60,000 distinct CDR3 sequences, 8% seen once. Sequenced input: whole blood. These receptor sequences come from an adult who was a healthcare worker with PCR-confirmed SARS-CoV-2 infection or an uninfected control (not recorded which).

J is TRBJ2-7 and V is TRBV28, with D unclear. From germline, CDR1 is MDHEN and CDR2 SYDVKM. This CDR3 is 12 amino acids long. V shed 6 bases and J shed 6 bases, with 12 bases lying between them. CDR3 nucleotides: TGTGCCAGCAGCTACTCCCAGGCCGAGCAGTACTTC. This translates into CASSYSQAEQYF.

The chain recombines TRBV7-2 with TRBJ2-5; D gene uncertain. V was clipped by 4 bases and J by 4 bases, with 13 bases between them. Germline-derived CDR1 and CDR2 are SGHTA and FQGNSA. The CDR3 length is 14 residues. Here the CDR3 reads CASSSQRLAETQYF. CDR3 bases: TGTGCCAGCAGCTCCCAAAGACTGGCAGAGACCCAGTACTTC.

This clonotype appeared a few times. The chain links TRBV6-5 to TRBJ2-3, with D uncertain. Germline V CDR1 and CDR2: MNHEY, SVGAGI. The CDR3 totals 14 residues. V lost 0 bases and J lost 2, with 6 bases in between. In DNA, the CDR3 is TGTGCCAGCAGTTACTCGAAGTACACAGATACGCAGTATTTT. It translates to CASSYSKYTDTQYF.

The J gene is TRBJ2-5, the V gene TRBV10-3, with 9 bases fitting TRBD1. Germline V gene data show CDR1 as ENHRY and CDR2 as SYGVKD. The CDR3 extends over 16 amino acids. V lost 2 bases, J lost 4 bases, and 8 bases stayed unmatched. The CDR3 DNA reads TGTGCCATCAGTGAGACGGGACAGGGTTGGGGAGAGACCCAGTACTTC. Translating gives CAISETGQGWGETQYF.

This clonotype has just a few counts. V usage is TRBV20-1 and J usage is TRBJ2-7, with 7 bases matching TRBD2. Germline V gene sequence: CDR1 DFQATT, CDR2 SNEGSKA (reference sequence). The CDR3 spans 14 residues. The J segment lost 3 bases and the V segment lost 2 bases, leaving 7 bases of the junction unmatched. The CDR3 DNA reads TGCAGTGCTAGATCCAGCGGGATCTTCTACGAGCAGTACTTC. It codes for CSARSSGIFYEQYF.

There are a few counts of this clonotype. The chain combines TRBV18 with TRBJ2-7, with 11 bases matching TRBD1. The junction had 3 bases not matched to a gene; V was cut back by 5 bases and J by 3 bases. CDR1 is KGHSH and CDR2 is LQKENI in the germline V gene. There are 14 residues in the CDR3. The CDR3 DNA sequence: TGTGCCAGCTCATCCGGGACAGGGGGCTACGAGCAGTACTTC. This codes for CASSSGTGGYEQYF.

The chain has TRBV5-6 and TRBJ2-7, with TRBD2 as a possible D gene (6 bases). The germline V gene has CDR1 SGHDT and CDR2 YYEEEE. Trimming removed 0 bases from V and 0 bases from J, with 13 bases in between. CDR3 length equals 16 residues. The chain's CDR3 is CASSLGSLGGSYEQYF. CDR3 sequence (DNA): TGTGCCAGCAGCTTGGGTAGCCTGGGGGGCTCCTACGAGCAGTACTTC.